Below are 23 T cell receptor beta chains sequenced from a single sample in a study of T cells after yellow fever vaccination. TCRdb reprocessed the 5' RACE reads via MiXCR and lists one record per CDR3 protein. The sample has around 310,000 distinct CDR3 sequences; about 4% are singletons. The material sequenced was PBMCs, taken 5 days after the yellow fever booster vaccination. These receptors all come from a man younger than 35 who received the YFV17D yellow fever vaccine.

This clonotype was found a few times. A read error is possible here, since a much larger clone lies one base away. The chain recombines TRBV5-4 with TRBJ2-3; 9 bases map to TRBD2. V shed 5 bases and J 1 base; nucleotides not matched to a gene: 2. The CDR3 loop spans 14 amino acids. CDR1 is SGHNT, CDR2 YYREEE, per germline (reference sequence). In DNA form, the CDR3 reads TGTGCCAGCAGGGAGCGGGGGGGCACAGATACGCAGTATTTT. Translated: CASRERGGTDTQYF.

There are many counts of this clonotype. V usage is TRBV5-1 and J usage is TRBJ1-2; D not certain. In germline, CDR1 is SGHRS, CDR2 YFSETQ. The V end lost 4 bases, the J end lost 4 bases, and 17 bases lay between the germline ends. This CDR3 region has 15 residues. The CDR3 spells CASSPDGPPLYGYTF. The DNA for the CDR3 is TGCGCCAGCAGCCCGGACGGTCCCCCGCTCTATGGCTACACCTTC.

This clonotype was picked up a small number of times. The rearrangement links TRBV7-9 to TRBJ1-1; the D gene is possibly TRBD1 (5 bases). CDR1 and CDR2 from the germline V gene are SEHNR and FQNEAQ (reference sequence). Deletions cut 1 base from V and 0 bases from J, with 9 bases between. The CDR3 runs to 15 residues. The CDR3 DNA reads TGTGCCAGCAGCTTAGGACAGACCCTGAACACTGAAGCTTTCTTT. The encoded protein is CASSLGQTLNTEAFF. Variable domain in full (rest from reference TRBV7-9 and TRBJ1-1): DTGVSQNPRHKITKRGQNVTFRCDPISEHNRLYWYRQTLGQGPEFLTYFQNEAQLEKSRLLSDRFSAERPKGSFSTLEIQRTEQGDSAMYLCASSLGQTLNTEAFFGQGTRLTVV.

This clonotype turned up a few times. The chain couples TRBV5-5 to TRBJ2-7; possibly TRBD2 for D (6 bases). Per germline, CDR1 SGHKS and CDR2 YYEKEE (reference sequence). The CDR3 is 17 amino acids. The germline V and J ends were trimmed by 1 base and 1 base, with 18 bases remaining between them. Written as DNA, the CDR3 is TGTGCCAGCAGCTTGATGGACCACCTGGGAGGATCCTACGAGCAGTACTTC. It specifies CASSLMDHLGGSYEQYF. Full variable domain (rest looked up from reference TRBV5-5 and TRBJ2-7): DAGVTQSPTHLIKTRGQQVTLRCSPISGHKSVSWYQQVLGQGPQFIFQYYEKEERGRGNFPDRFSARQFPNYSSELNVNALLLGDSALYLCASSLMDHLGGSYEQYFGPGTRLTVT.

This clonotype was counted at least ten times. V gene TRBV2 combines with J gene TRBJ2-7, with D uncertain. The CDR3 extends over 11 amino acids. The V gene lost 5 bases and the J gene lost 3 bases, with 5 bases spanning the gap. The germline gives CDR1 SNHLY, CDR2 FYNNEI. CDR3 DNA sequence: TGTGCCAGCAGTCCTTACTACGAGCAGTACTTC. Translated, it gives CASSPYYEQYF.

The chain couples TRBV18 to TRBJ1-1, with TRBD1 as a possible D gene (5 bases). Germline assignment: CDR1 KGHSH and CDR2 LQKENI. This CDR3 is 13 amino acids long. The germline V and J ends were trimmed by 6 bases and 3 bases, with 11 bases remaining between them. CDR3 nucleotides: TGTGCCAGCTCGCGAGGGGTGGACACTGAAGCTTTCTTT. This translates into CASSRGVDTEAFF.

This chain links TRBV19 with TRBJ1-1, with D uncertain. V was trimmed by 5 bases and J by 6 bases, leaving 10 bases between them. This CDR3 is 12 amino acids long. Germline V gene sequence: CDR1 LNHDA, CDR2 SQIVND (reference sequence). CDR3 sequence reads: CASSFQFAEAFF. CDR3 DNA sequence: TGTGCCAGTAGTTTCCAGTTCGCTGAAGCTTTCTTT.

This clonotype has a handful of counts. The chain joins TRBV7-2 to TRBJ1-3, with 10 bases aligning to TRBD1. V lost 1 base, J lost 2 bases, and 2 bases stayed unmatched. The V gene's germline CDR1 is SGHTA and CDR2 FQGNSA. CDR3 length equals 16 residues. CDR3 bases: TGTGCCAGCAGCTTAGGACAGGGGGCGACTGGAAACACCATATATTTT. Residues: CASSLGQGATGNTIYF.

This clonotype was seen only a few times. The chain is built from TRBV5-6 and TRBJ1-2, with 7 bases lining up with TRBD1. The trim removed 1 base at V and 8 bases at J, leaving 8 bases unmatched. CDR1 and CDR2 from the germline V gene are SGHDT and YYEEEE. This CDR3 comprises 14 residues. The CDR3 sequence: CASSLLGQDYGYTF. Written as DNA, the CDR3 is TGTGCCAGCAGCTTGTTAGGACAGGATTACGGCTACACCTTC.

The rearrangement joins TRBV29-1 to TRBJ2-2; 7 bases align to TRBD1. V lost 6 bases, J lost 2 bases, and 6 bases stayed unmatched. The CDR3 contains 14 residues. Germline V gene data show CDR1 as SQVTM and CDR2 as ANQGSEA. The CDR3 loop is CSVSGTENTGELFF. The CDR3 nucleotides are TGCAGCGTGTCCGGGACAGAAAACACCGGGGAGCTGTTTTTT.

This clonotype was seen repeatedly, ten times or more. The V gene is TRBV3-1, the J gene TRBJ2-5, with D possibly matching TRBD2 (6 bases). The CDR3 consists of 16 residues. Germline V gene lookup returns CDR1 LGHDT and CDR2 YNNKEL (reference sequence). Trimming shortened V by 7 bases and J by 3 bases, and 21 bases separated the two germline ends. The CDR3 nucleotides read TGTGCCAGCATAGGCGGGATAAGCCCGCCTAAAGAGACCCAGTACTTC. As protein: CASIGGISPPKETQYF.

The chain couples TRBV12-3 or TRBV12-4 to TRBJ2-5; 10 nucleotides match TRBD2. This CDR3 region has 17 residues. Trimming at V came to 4 bases and at J to 2 bases, leaving 10 bases not matched to a gene. The CDR3 DNA sequence: TGTGCCAGCAGTTCCCCCTTTTTAGCGGGGGGACAAGAGACCCAGTACTTC. This gives the protein CASSSPFLAGGQETQYF.

This clonotype was picked up many times. This sequence joins TRBV7-2 and TRBJ1-1, with D perhaps TRBD1 (6 bases). The V end was cut by 5 bases, the J end by 1 base, with 11 bases between. CDR3 size: 14 residues. CDR1 is SGHTA and CDR2 is FQGNSA in the germline V gene. In nucleotides, the CDR3 is TGTGCCAGCAGCCGAGACAGGCCGAACACTGAAGCTTTCTTT. This codes for CASSRDRPNTEAFF.

This clonotype was observed at least ten times. The chain has TRBV5-1 and TRBJ1-3; TRBD1 might be the D (5 bases). This CDR3 spans 15 amino acids. V was cut by 3 bases and J by 2 bases, with 12 bases left in between. Germline CDR1 is SGHRS and CDR2 is YFSETQ. CDR3 residues: CASSSFSRAGNTIYF. The CDR3 DNA follows: TGCGCCAGCAGCTCCTTCAGCAGGGCTGGAAACACCATATATTTT.

This clonotype occurred a few times. The chain uses TRBV27 and TRBJ1-5; D is uncertain. The CDR3 is made up of 13 amino acids. Trimming stripped 5 bases from V and 6 bases from J, with 11 bases between. CDR1 is MNHEY and CDR2 is SMNVEV in the germline V gene (reference sequence). CDR3 bases: TGTGCCAGCAGTCAAACCCCCTCTCAGCCCCAGCATTTT. Translation: CASSQTPSQPQHF.

This clonotype has at least ten counts. V and J are TRBV11-2 and TRBJ2-1; no clear D gene. This CDR3 comprises 12 residues. The germline gives CDR1 SGHAT, CDR2 FQNNGV. Trimming cost V 1 base and J 7 bases, with 5 bases left between them. DNA of the CDR3: TGTGCCAGCAGCTTAGTGTCGAATGAGCAGTTCTTC. Amino acids: CASSLVSNEQFF.

This clonotype has a count of ten or more. This rearrangement joins TRBV11-2 to TRBJ2-1, with no clear D. The V end was cut by 5 bases, the J end by 2 bases, with 4 bases between. The CDR3 extends over 12 amino acids. Germline V gene data show CDR1 as SGHAT and CDR2 as FQNNGV. DNA for the CDR3: TGTGCCAGCAGCCTTACCTACAATGAGCAGTTCTTC. This gives the protein CASSLTYNEQFF.

This clonotype has at least ten counts. An end of the junction differs from the germline gene, which may be a read error. This chain links TRBV7-9 with TRBJ2-7, with TRBD1 identical over 7 bases. This CDR3 has 14 residues. Looked up from germline, CDR1 is SEHNR and CDR2 is FQNEAQ (reference sequence). CDR3 sequence: CASSSIYPTGESSF. The CDR3, as DNA: TGTGCCAGCAGCTCAATTTACCCCACAGGGGAATCTAGCTTC.

The chain combines TRBV29-1 with TRBJ1-1; D is possibly TRBD1 (5 bases). V was pared by 6 bases and J by 1 base, with 12 bases between. The V gene's germline CDR1 is SQVTM and CDR2 ANQGSEA. CDR3 length: 13 amino acids. CDR3 loop: CSVGTLRNTEAFF. CDR3 coding DNA: TGCAGCGTGGGGACCCTTCGGAACACTGAAGCTTTCTTT.

This clonotype showed up just a few times. The V and J genes are TRBV4-1 and TRBJ2-6; D possibly matches TRBD1 or TRBD2 (5 bases each). V shed 3 bases and J shed 5 bases, with 14 bases lying between them. CDR1 is MGHRA and CDR2 is YSYEKL in the germline V gene. This CDR3 contains 16 residues. DNA of the CDR3: TGCGCCAGCAGCCAGATGGTCGGGGCTTGGGCCAACGTCCTGACTTTC. Its protein product is CASSQMVGAWANVLTF.

The chain recombines TRBV12-3 or TRBV12-4 with TRBJ2-7; D may be TRBD2 (7 bases). The CDR3 has 13 amino acids. V lost 3 bases, J lost 6 bases, and 12 bases lay in between. The CDR3 sequence: CASSFFRGAEQYF. In DNA form, the CDR3 reads TGTGCCAGCAGTTTTTTCCGGGGGGCCGAGCAGTACTTC.

The V call is TRBV7-2, the J call TRBJ2-5; D is possibly TRBD1 (5 bases). The length of the CDR3 is 12 residues. Germline CDR1 reads SGHTA; CDR2 reads FQGNSA. Trimming shortened V by 3 bases and J by 12 bases, and 14 bases separated the two germline ends. Here the CDR3 DNA reads TGTGCCAGCAGCTTCGGCGACTGGGGCGAGTACTTC. Amino acid sequence: CASSFGDWGEYF.

This clonotype was observed many times. CDR3: CASGTGKSQRNTIYF. The CDR3 nucleotides read TGTGCCAGCGGGACAGGGAAAAGCCAGCGAAACACCATATATTTT. This chain joins TRBV12-3 or TRBV12-4 and TRBJ1-3, with TRBD1 matching 9 bases. The V segment lost 8 bases and the J segment 5 bases; nucleotides outside the gene matches: 10. The CDR3 runs 15 residues.